This is a list of T cell receptor beta chains from one sample in a study of T cells in localized non-small cell lung cancer. Measured with immunoSEQ multiplex PCR; TCRdb has only the in-frame clones, and not every one. The sample contains approximately 4,600 clones, roughly 29% of which appear only once. This specimen was lung tumor tissue, taken before any cancer treatment. These TCRs come from a man aged 40 to 70 with stage II lung adenocarcinoma. CDR3s include the opening cysteine and the closing phenylalanine or tryptophan. D genes are given only for firm matches. Size is omitted from some rows. Given values are once, few, many or a class for expanded clones.

v_gene	j_gene	d_gene	abundance	CDR3aa	CDR3nt
TRBV25-1	TRBJ2-7	NA	NA	CASSPVGAGEQYF	TGTGCCAGCAGTCCCGTTGGGGCGGGCGAGCAGTACTTC
TRBV4-1	TRBJ1-1	TRBD1	few	CASSQTRDRGRYTEAFF	TGCGCCAGCAGCCAGACCCGGGACAGGGGGCGGTACACTGAAGCTTTCTTT
TRBV28	TRBJ1-2	TRBD1	NA	CASREGQDGSGYTF	TGTGCCAGCAGGGAAGGACAGGACGGGAGTGGCTACACCTTC
TRBV6-8	TRBJ1-1	NA	NA	CASSNVGPNTEAFF	TGTGCCAGCAGCAATGTCGGTCCGAACACTGAAGCTTTCTTT
TRBV19	TRBJ2-2	NA	few	CASSRDLNTGELFF	TGTGCCAGTAGTAGGGACTTGAACACCGGGGAGCTGTTTTTT
TRBV6-8	TRBJ2-2	TRBD1	NA	CAIKGQGATGVAGELFF	TGTGCCATCAAGGGACAGGGGGCAACCGGGGTGGCCGGGGAGCTGTTTTTT
TRBV19	TRBJ2-7	TRBD2	large	CASRLAGTYEQYF	TGTGCCAGCCGACTAGCGGGAACCTACGAGCAGTACTTC
TRBV9	TRBJ2-2	TRBD1	medium-sized	CASSPRSGQGANTGELFF	TGTGCCAGCAGCCCCCGATCCGGACAGGGGGCGAACACCGGGGAGCTGTTTTTT
TRBV19	TRBJ1-5	NA	NA	CASSIDRQNSNQPQHF	TGTGCCAGTAGTATAGATCGACAGAATAGCAATCAGCCCCAGCATTTT
TRBV19	TRBJ2-1	NA	NA	CASSIRGTYNEQFF	TGTGCCAGTAGTATACGGGGCACCTACAATGAGCAGTTCTTC
TRBV12-5	TRBJ2-2	NA	NA	CASGLSTGELFF	TGTGCTAGTGGTCTTTCCACCGGGGAGCTGTTTTTT
TRBV11-3	TRBJ2-7	TRBD2	few	CASSSIPSGRREQYF	TGTGCCAGCAGCTCCATCCCTAGCGGGAGACGCGAGCAGTACTTC
TRBV28	TRBJ1-2	NA	few	CASSFLSQRYGYTF	TGTGCCAGCAGTTTCCTATCTCAGCGGTATGGCTACACCTTC
TRBV6-8	TRBJ2-7	NA	few	CASSWDSSYEQYF	TGTGCCAGCAGTTGGGATAGCTCCTACGAGCAGTACTTC
TRBV28	TRBJ2-1	TRBD2	few	CASSLHPAGGSDEQFF	TGTGCCAGCAGTTTACACCCAGCGGGAGGTTCGGATGAGCAGTTCTTC
TRBV19	TRBJ2-7	TRBD2	NA	CASSRRTSGSSYEQYF	TGTGCCAGTAGTCGCCGGACTAGCGGGAGCTCCTACGAGCAGTACTTC
TRBV28	TRBJ2-3	TRBD2	NA	CASSLSGGKTDTQYF	TGTGCCAGCAGTTTATCGGGAGGGAAAACAGATACGCAGTATTTT
TRBV6-8	TRBJ2-1	NA	medium-sized	CASSVTFNEQFF	TGTGCCAGCAGTGTGACTTTCAATGAGCAGTTCTTC
TRBV6-8	TRBJ2-5	NA	NA	CAISLGPRETQYF	TGTGCCATCAGCCTTGGGCCAAGGGAGACCCAGTACTTC
TRBV11-3	TRBJ2-3	NA	large	CASSLVIWTDRTDTQYF	TGTGCCAGCAGCTTAGTGATATGGACAGATCGCACAGATACGCAGTATTTT
TRBV28	TRBJ1-4	NA	few	CASSSPPDEKLFF	TGTGCCAGCAGTTCCCCGCCGGATGAAAAACTGTTTTTT
TRBV19	TRBJ1-1	NA	medium-sized	CASSQTVEGGYTEAFF	TGTGCCAGCTCCCAGACAGTGGAGGGCGGATACACTGAAGCTTTCTTT
TRBV19	TRBJ1-1	NA	few	CASSIGAGDTEAFF	TGTGCCAGTAGTATAGGGGCAGGGGACACTGAAGCTTTCTTT
TRBV6-8	TRBJ2-5	TRBD2	NA	CASSYRGTSGRVWETQYF	TGTGCCAGCAGTTACCGTGGGACTAGCGGGAGGGTCTGGGAGACCCAGTACTTC
TRBV28	TRBJ2-7	NA	few	CASSSSTYEQYF	TGTGCCAGCAGTTCGTCAACTTACGAGCAGTACTTC
TRBV18	TRBJ2-5	NA	NA	CASSPWAIPETQYF	TGTGCCAGCTCACCATGGGCTATCCCAGAGACCCAGTACTTC
TRBV28	TRBJ2-2	NA	NA	CASRGRNTGELFF	TGTGCCAGCAGAGGCCGGAACACCGGGGAGCTGTTTTTT
TRBV14	TRBJ2-2	NA	NA	CASSSTGGGPGELFF	TGTGCCAGCAGCAGCACGGGCGGCGGGCCCGGGGAGCTGTTTTTT
TRBV29-1	TRBJ2-5	NA	NA	CSTNRGQETQYF	TGCAGCACCAACCGGGGCCAAGAGACCCAGTACTTC
TRBV12-5	TRBJ2-1	NA	NA	CASGLVSFEKRTSSYNEQFF	TGTGCTAGTGGTTTGGTAAGCTTTGAGAAGCGGACCTCCTCCTACAATGAGCAGTTCTTC
TRBV7-5	TRBJ1-1	NA	NA	CASSSDLRALNTEAFF	TGTGCCAGCAGCTCCGACCTCAGGGCGTTGAACACTGAAGCTTTCTTT